The rows below give T cell receptor beta chains drawn from one sample of a study of T-cell memory formation after mild COVID-19. TCRdb analysed the 5' RACE reads with MiXCR anew, one entry per CDR3 protein. The repertoire has over 350,000 distinct CDR3 sequences, about 24% of them found once; the top ten carry roughly 8.7%. Sequencing used PBMCs or a T cell subset sorted from them (not recorded which). These receptors all stem from an adult woman who had mild COVID-19 (a few samples of this study predate the infection). Cell type and time point are not known. CDR3s leave out the opening cysteine and the closing phenylalanine or tryptophan.

>TRBV7-9|TRBJ2-2
ASTPGLNTGELF
>TRBV24-1|TRBJ2-5
ATSDRTSGQETQY
>TRBV6-5|TRBJ2-7
ASSYRGVDRTYEQY
>TRBV10-3|TRBJ2-1
AAGSGDRGRNEQF
>TRBV27|TRBJ2-5
ASSLISGALETQY
>TRBV5-1|TRBJ2-7
ASSLMTSGGYEQY
>TRBV19|TRBJ2-1
ASSRQGLNKF
>TRBV4-1|TRBJ2-2
ASSQSYSSGELF
>TRBV7-9|TRBJ2-5
ASSETGTGVPETQY
>TRBV12-3/TRBV12-4|TRBJ1-2
ASRANRDRGSIYGYT
>TRBV21-1|TRBJ1-4
ASSPQGKGNEKLF
>TRBV11-2|TRBJ2-7
ASSTTGFGSYEQY
>TRBV14|TRBJ2-7
ASSHGGSSYEQY
>TRBV11-2|TRBJ2-1
ASSLNHRPPNNEQF